This TCR beta chain was sequenced in a study of radiation and T cells in renal cell carcinoma. The germline V gene has CDR1 GTSNPN and CDR2 SVGIG (reference sequence). Trimming pared 3 bases from V and 4 bases from J, leaving 13 bases between. This CDR3 is built from 14 residues. Study-level results: Top 100 clonotypes averaged approximately 54% in irradiated versus roughly 45% in nephrectomy-only tumors. Intratumoral heterogeneity was not captured in these approximately 1 g regions.

Specified treatment: treatment-naive control, cytoreductive nephrectomy. Controls included a handful of female and approximately twelve male donors, resected 2011 to 2014. Notes on this clone: The antigen is not known.

The data were produced by immunoSEQ multiplex PCR, yet TCRdb's version contains in-frame clones alone and is incomplete. The table records some 15,000 clones, 58% of them present only once. The material sequenced was tumor tissue, taken from a patient whose treatment was nephrectomy without radiotherapy. This sequence was found in a man aged 35-49 years with renal cell carcinoma. J is TRBJ2-1 and V is TRBV30; D is undetermined. In DNA, the CDR3 is TGTGCCTGGAGGGGTACTTTTGTTTACAATGAGCAGTTCTTC. Its translation: CAWRGTFVYNEQFF.